One sample yielded the 17 T cell receptor beta chains listed below, sequenced in a study of CD8 T cells in Susac syndrome. The authors reverse transcribed roughly 0.5 to 1 ug RNA with random hexamers. From the immunoSEQ multiplex PCR reads, TCRdb called clonotypes with MiXCR, one entry per CDR3 protein. The sample lists roughly 120,000 distinct CDR3 sequences, 80% to 95% seen once, with approximately 0.3% in the top ten. The sample comprised CD8+ T cells from PBMCs. The receptor set was obtained from a human donor with multiple sclerosis.

This clonotype showed up just once. This chain uses TRBV7-9 with TRBJ1-1; D may be TRBD1 (6 bases). Germline V gene lookup returns CDR1 SEHNR and CDR2 FQNEAQ (reference sequence). Trimming took off 5 bases at V and 4 bases at J, with 14 bases between the two ends. The CDR3 has 14 residues. The CDR3: CASSPPGEVTEAFF. The CDR3 DNA reads as TGTGCCAGCAGCCCCCCAGGGGAGGTCACTGAAGCTTTCTTT.

The genes are TRBV5-4 and TRBJ2-7; 9 nucleotides align to TRBD1. The CDR3 loop spans 15 amino acids. J gave up 5 bases and V 4 bases, and 10 bases lay outside the gene matches. Per germline, CDR1 SGHNT and CDR2 YYREEE (reference sequence). The CDR3 protein is CASSLPGQGVHEQYF. The CDR3 DNA is TGTGCCAGCAGCCTACCGGGACAGGGAGTCCACGAGCAGTACTTC. Full variable domain (rest looked up from reference TRBV5-4 and TRBJ2-7): ETGVTQSPTHLIKTRGQQVTLRCSSQSGHNTVSWYQQALGQGPQFIFQYYREEENGRGNFPPRFSGLQFPNYSSELNVNALELDDSALYLCASSLPGQGVHEQYFGPGTRLTVT.

V and J are TRBV20-1 and TRBJ2-1, with a weak D call TRBD2 (6 bases). Germline CDR1 and CDR2: DFQATT and SNEGSKA (reference sequence). The CDR3 consists of 14 residues. The V and J ends lost 6 bases and 9 bases respectively, with 21 bases between them. The chain's CDR3 is CSAPPITSPSEQFF. As DNA, the CDR3 is TGCAGTGCCCCACCTATCACTAGCCCCAGTGAGCAGTTCTTC.

This clonotype was seen only once. In DNA, the CDR3 is TGCGCCAGCAGCTTGGGGTGGGACTCCTACGAGCAGTACGTC. It codes for CASSLGWDSYEQYV. The rearrangement uses TRBV5-1 and TRBJ2-7; the D is unclear. This CDR3 is 14 amino acids long. Trimming removed 0 bases at V and 0 bases at J, with 7 bases between. Germline V gene data show CDR1 as SGHRS and CDR2 as YFSETQ.

V and J are TRBV6-5 and TRBJ2-7, with D hard to call. V dropped 2 bases and J dropped 1 base, with 9 bases sitting between them. CDR1 is MNHEY and CDR2 is SVGAGI in the germline V gene. The CDR3 totals 14 residues. The CDR3 region has the DNA TGTGCCAGCAGTTACGCCGACGGATCCTACGAGCAGTACGTC. This gives the protein CASSYADGSYEQYV.

The chain recombines TRBV7-9 with TRBJ1-4; D is uncertain. Germline CDR1 and CDR2: SEHNR and FQNEAQ (reference sequence). The CDR3 runs 12 residues. V was clipped by 2 bases and J by 7 bases, with 5 bases between them. CDR3 amino acids: CASSLMREKLFF. In DNA, the CDR3 is TGTGCCAGCAGCTTAATGCGTGAAAAACTGTTTTTT.

This chain connects TRBV18 to TRBJ2-5, with a weak D call TRBD1 (6 bases). The CDR3 spans 17 residues. V dropped 7 bases and J dropped 3 bases, with 24 bases sitting between them. CDR1 and CDR2 (germline): KGHSH, LQKENI. The CDR3: CASFPGAQIGWEETQYF. The CDR3 DNA is TGTGCCAGCTTCCCAGGGGCGCAGATTGGATGGGAAGAGACCCAGTACTTC.

This sequence joins TRBV6-5 and TRBJ2-3; 9 positions agree with TRBD2. The ends lost 2 bases at V and 7 bases at J; junction bases unmatched: 10. The germline V gene encodes CDR1 MNHEY and CDR2 SVGAGI. The CDR3 runs to 16 residues. CDR3 sequence (DNA): TGTGCCAGCAGTTACGCGAGGAGCGGGGGGTTGAATACGCAGTATTTT. It translates to CASSYARSGGLNTQYF.

This clonotype was seen once. V and J are TRBV5-1 and TRBJ1-5; TRBD1 agrees at 7 bases. With 0 bases clipped from V and 5 bases from J, the junction kept 11 bases outside the gene matches. Germline-derived CDR1 and CDR2 are SGHRS and YFSETQ. The CDR3 extends over 17 amino acids. CDR3 sequence (DNA): TGCGCCAGCAGCTTGGGACCGGGCAGGGGGTCATATCAGCCCCAGCATTTT. Amino acids: CASSLGPGRGSYQPQHF.

The rearrangement uses TRBV11-3 and TRBJ2-5; 12 positions match TRBD2. The CDR3 is 14 residues long. V was clipped by 6 bases and J by 4 bases; unmatched bases: 3. The germline V gene encodes CDR1 SGHNT and CDR2 YENEEA. CDR3 bases: TGTGCCAGCAGTCCGGGACTAGCGGGAGAGACCCAGTACTTC. This gives the protein CASSPGLAGETQYF. The full variable domain, in which reference TRBV11-3 and TRBJ2-5 provide the parts outside the CDR3, is EAGVVQSPRYKIIEKKQPVAFWCNPISGHNTLYWYLQNLGQGPELLIRYENEEAVDDSQLPKDRFSAERLKGVDSTLKIQPAELGDSAVYLCASSPGLAGETQYFGPGTRLLVL.

The rearrangement joins TRBV9 to TRBJ2-6; no definite D call. The CDR3 length is 18 residues. Germline CDR1 and CDR2: SGDLS and YYNGEE. V shed 0 bases and J shed 2 bases, with 15 bases lying between them. CDR3 loop: CASSVELGPLAGANVLTF. CDR3 DNA sequence: TGTGCCAGCAGCGTAGAACTGGGCCCGCTGGCTGGGGCCAACGTCCTGACTTTC.

The rearrangement links TRBV11-3 to TRBJ2-5; tentatively, D is TRBD1 or TRBD2 (5 bases each). Germline CDR1 SGHNT, CDR2 YENEEA. Trimming took 3 bases from V and 2 from J, leaving 28 bases between them. The CDR3 has 20 amino acids. Written as DNA, the CDR3 is TGTGCCAGCAGCTTTGACCCAGGGACGCGATACGGGCCCGGACAAGAGACCCAGTACTTC. Translating it yields CASSFDPGTRYGPGQETQYF.

This sequence joins TRBV5-1 and TRBJ2-2, with D perhaps assigned TRBD1 or TRBD2 (6 bases each). Germline values: CDR1 SGHRS, CDR2 YFSETQ. Trimming left V 2 bases short and J 1 base short, with 15 bases between. The CDR3 has 17 residues. In DNA form, the CDR3 reads TGCGCCAGCAGCTTCAATTCCGGGGGCGAGAACACCGGGGAGCTGTTTTTT. Amino acids: CASSFNSGGENTGELFF.

The chain couples TRBV5-1 to TRBJ2-1, with TRBD2 matching over 7 bases. V shed 4 bases, J shed 8 bases, and the junction held 6 bases outside the gene matches. This CDR3 spans 13 amino acids. Germline V lookup: CDR1 SGHRS, CDR2 YFSETQ. CDR3 nucleotides: TGCGCCAGCAGCGGGGAGGGAAACGATGAGCAGTTCTTC. This encodes CASSGEGNDEQFF.

The V gene is TRBV4-1, the J gene TRBJ2-3; 7 nucleotides line up with TRBD2. The CDR3 is 14 amino acids. Germline trimming cut 0 bases from V and 6 bases from J; bases unmatched to any gene: 3. Per the germline V gene, CDR1 is MGHRA and CDR2 is YSYEKL. Here the CDR3 reads CASSQEGGMDTQYF. DNA for the CDR3: TGCGCCAGCAGCCAAGAGGGGGGGATGGATACGCAGTATTTT.

The chain employs TRBV14 and TRBJ2-3; 7 nucleotides line up with TRBD1. Per the germline V gene, CDR1 is SGHDN and CDR2 is FVKESK. V trimming: 5 bases; J trimming: 5 bases; junction bases outside the gene matches: 13. The CDR3 is made up of 16 amino acids. CDR3 bases: TGTGCCAGCAGCTTAAGACAGGGACCTTTCGAAGATACGCAGTATTTT. It codes for CASSLRQGPFEDTQYF.

The rearrangement links TRBV4-1 to TRBJ2-7; unclear D gene. This CDR3 has 13 amino acids. Germline V gene lookup returns CDR1 MGHRA and CDR2 YSYEKL. V dropped 4 bases and J dropped 1 base, with 8 bases sitting between them. The CDR3 is CASSRKVSYEQYF. The DNA of the CDR3 is TGCGCCAGCAGCCGAAAAGTATCCTACGAGCAGTACTTC.